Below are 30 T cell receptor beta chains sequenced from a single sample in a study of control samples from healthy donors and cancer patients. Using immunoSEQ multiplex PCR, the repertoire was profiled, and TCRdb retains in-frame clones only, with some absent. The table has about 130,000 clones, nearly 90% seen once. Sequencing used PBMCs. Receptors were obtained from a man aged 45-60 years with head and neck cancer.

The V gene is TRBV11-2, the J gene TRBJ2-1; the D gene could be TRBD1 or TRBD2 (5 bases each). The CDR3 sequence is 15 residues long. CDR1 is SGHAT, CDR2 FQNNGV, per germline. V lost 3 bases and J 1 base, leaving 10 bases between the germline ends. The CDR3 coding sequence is TGTGCCAGCAGCTTTAGCGAGGGGTCCTACAATGAGCAGTTCTTC. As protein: CASSFSEGSYNEQFF.

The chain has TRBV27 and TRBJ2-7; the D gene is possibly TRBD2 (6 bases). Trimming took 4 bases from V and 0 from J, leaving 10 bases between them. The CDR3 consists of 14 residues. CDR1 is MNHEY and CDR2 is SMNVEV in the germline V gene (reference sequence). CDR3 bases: TGTGCCAGCAGTTCGTTAGCGGCCTCCTACGAGCAGTACTTC. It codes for CASSSLAASYEQYF.

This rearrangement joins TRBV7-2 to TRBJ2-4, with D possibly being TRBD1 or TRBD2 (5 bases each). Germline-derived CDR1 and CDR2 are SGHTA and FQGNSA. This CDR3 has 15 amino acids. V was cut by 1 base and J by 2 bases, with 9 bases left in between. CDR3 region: CASSLDPGPKNIQYF. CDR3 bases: TGTGCCAGCAGCTTAGATCCGGGACCCAAAAACATTCAGTACTTC. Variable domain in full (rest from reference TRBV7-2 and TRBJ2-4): GAGVSQSPSNKVTEKGKDVELRCDPISGHTALYWYRQSLGQGLEFLIYFQGNSAPDKSGLPSDRFSAERTGGSVSTLTIQRTQQEDSAVYLCASSLDPGPKNIQYFGAGTRLSVL.

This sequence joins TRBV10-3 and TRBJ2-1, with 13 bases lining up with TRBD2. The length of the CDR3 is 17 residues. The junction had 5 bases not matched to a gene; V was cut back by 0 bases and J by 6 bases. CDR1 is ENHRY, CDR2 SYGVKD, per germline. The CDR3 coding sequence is TGTGCCATCAGTGAGTCCCAAGGACTAGCGGGGGCCAATGAGCAGTTCTTC. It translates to CAISESQGLAGANEQFF.

The CDR3 here is CASSLEAQPYEQYF. The DNA for the CDR3 is TGTGCCAGCAGCTTGGAGGCCCAACCCTACGAGCAGTACTTC. The V and J genes are TRBV5-5 and TRBJ2-7; D gene uncertain. Trimming shortened V by 0 bases and J by 2 bases, and 9 bases separated the two germline ends. Germline V gives CDR1 SGHKS, CDR2 YYEKEE (reference sequence). This CDR3 spans 14 amino acids.

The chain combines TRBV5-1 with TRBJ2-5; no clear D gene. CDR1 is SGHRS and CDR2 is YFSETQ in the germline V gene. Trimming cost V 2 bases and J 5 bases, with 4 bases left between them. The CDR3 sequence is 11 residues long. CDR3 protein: CASSFRETQYF. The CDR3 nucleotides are TGCGCCAGCAGCTTTAGGGAGACCCAGTACTTC.

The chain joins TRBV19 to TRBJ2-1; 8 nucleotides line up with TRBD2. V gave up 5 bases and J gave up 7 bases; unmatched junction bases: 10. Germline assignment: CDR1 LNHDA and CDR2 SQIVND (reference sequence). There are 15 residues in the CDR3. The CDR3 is CASSFSAGGRNEQFF. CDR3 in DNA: TGTGCCAGTAGTTTCTCTGCGGGAGGAAGGAATGAGCAGTTCTTC.

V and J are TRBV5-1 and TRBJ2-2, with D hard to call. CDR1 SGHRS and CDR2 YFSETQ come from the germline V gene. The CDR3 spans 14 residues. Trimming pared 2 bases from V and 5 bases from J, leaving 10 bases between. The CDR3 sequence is CASSFRYGTGELFF. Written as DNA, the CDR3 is TGCGCCAGCAGCTTCCGGTATGGGACCGGGGAGCTGTTTTTT. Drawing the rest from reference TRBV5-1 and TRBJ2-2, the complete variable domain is KAGVTQTPRYLIKTRGQQVTLSCSPISGHRSVSWYQQTPGQGLQFLFEYFSETQRNKGNFPGRFSGRQFSNSRSEMNVSTLELGDSALYLCASSFRYGTGELFFGEGSRLTVL.

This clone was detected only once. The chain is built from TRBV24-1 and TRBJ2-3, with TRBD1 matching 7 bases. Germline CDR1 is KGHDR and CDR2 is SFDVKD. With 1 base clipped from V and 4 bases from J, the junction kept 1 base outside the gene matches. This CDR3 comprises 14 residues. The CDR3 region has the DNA TGTGCCACCAGTGATTTTACAGGGGCAGATACGCAGTATTTT. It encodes CATSDFTGADTQYF.

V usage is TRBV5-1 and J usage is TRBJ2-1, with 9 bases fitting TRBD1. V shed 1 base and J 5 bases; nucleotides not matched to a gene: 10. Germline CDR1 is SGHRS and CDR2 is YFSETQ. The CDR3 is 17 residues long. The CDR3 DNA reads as TGCGCCAGCAGCTTGTCACCTCCGGGACAGGGCGACAATGAGCAGTTCTTC. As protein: CASSLSPPGQGDNEQFF.

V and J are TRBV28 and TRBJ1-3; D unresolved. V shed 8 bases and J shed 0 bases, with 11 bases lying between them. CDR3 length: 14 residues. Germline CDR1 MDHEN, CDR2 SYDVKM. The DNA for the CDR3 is TGTGCCAGCGGAGTCCCCTACTCTGGAAACACCATATATTTT. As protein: CASGVPYSGNTIYF.

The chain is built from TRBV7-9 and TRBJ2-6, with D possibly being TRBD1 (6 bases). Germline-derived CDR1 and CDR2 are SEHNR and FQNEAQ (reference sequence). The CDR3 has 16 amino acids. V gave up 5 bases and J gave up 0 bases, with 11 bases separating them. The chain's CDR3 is CASSETGRSGANVLTF. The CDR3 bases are TGTGCCAGCAGCGAAACAGGGCGCTCTGGGGCCAACGTCCTGACTTTC.

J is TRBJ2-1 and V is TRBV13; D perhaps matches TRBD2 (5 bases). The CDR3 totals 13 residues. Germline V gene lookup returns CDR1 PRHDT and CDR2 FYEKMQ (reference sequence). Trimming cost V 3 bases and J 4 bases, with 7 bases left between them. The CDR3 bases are TGTGCCAGCAGCTTTGGGAGATACAATGAGCAGTTCTTC. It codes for CASSFGRYNEQFF.

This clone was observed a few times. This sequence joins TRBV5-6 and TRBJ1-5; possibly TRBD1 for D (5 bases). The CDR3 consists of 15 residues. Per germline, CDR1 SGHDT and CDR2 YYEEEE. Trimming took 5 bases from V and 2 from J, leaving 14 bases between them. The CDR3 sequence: CASSAGTMGNQPQHF. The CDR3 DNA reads TGTGCCAGCAGTGCGGGGACGATGGGCAATCAGCCCCAGCATTTT.

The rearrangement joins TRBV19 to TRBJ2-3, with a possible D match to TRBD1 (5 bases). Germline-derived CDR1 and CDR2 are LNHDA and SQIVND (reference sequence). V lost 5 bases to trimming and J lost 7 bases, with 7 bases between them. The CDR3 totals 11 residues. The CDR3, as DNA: TGTGCCAGTAGTGCAGGGAATACGCAGTATTTT. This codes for CASSAGNTQYF.

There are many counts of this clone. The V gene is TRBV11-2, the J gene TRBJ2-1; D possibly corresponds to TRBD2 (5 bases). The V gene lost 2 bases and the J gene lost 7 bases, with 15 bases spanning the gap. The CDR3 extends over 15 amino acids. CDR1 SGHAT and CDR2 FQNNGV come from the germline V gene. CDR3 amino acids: CASSLLRPGKNEQFF. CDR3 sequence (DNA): TGTGCCAGCAGCTTACTTAGGCCCGGGAAGAATGAGCAGTTCTTC.

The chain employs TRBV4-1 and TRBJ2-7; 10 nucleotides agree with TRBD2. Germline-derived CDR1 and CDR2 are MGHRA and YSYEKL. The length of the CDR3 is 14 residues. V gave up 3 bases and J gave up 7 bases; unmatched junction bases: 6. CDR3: CASSQPGLAREQYF. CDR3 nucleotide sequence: TGCGCCAGCAGCCAGCCGGGACTAGCGCGGGAGCAGTACTTC.

CDR3 amino acids: CASSIGQGAQETQYF. The CDR3 DNA reads as TGTGCCAGCAGCATTGGACAGGGGGCTCAAGAGACCCAGTACTTC. This chain uses TRBV5-4 with TRBJ2-5; 11 positions agree with TRBD1. This CDR3 contains 15 residues. Germline assignment: CDR1 SGHNT and CDR2 YYREEE (reference sequence). With V trimmed by 4 bases and J by 2 bases, 4 bases remained unmatched.

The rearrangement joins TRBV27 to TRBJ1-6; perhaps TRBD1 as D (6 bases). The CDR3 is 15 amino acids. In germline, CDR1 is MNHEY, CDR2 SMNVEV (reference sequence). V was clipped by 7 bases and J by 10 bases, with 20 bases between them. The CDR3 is CASTRDTIGGSPLHF. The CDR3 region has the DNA TGTGCCAGCACCCGGGACACGATAGGAGGCTCACCCCTCCACTTT.

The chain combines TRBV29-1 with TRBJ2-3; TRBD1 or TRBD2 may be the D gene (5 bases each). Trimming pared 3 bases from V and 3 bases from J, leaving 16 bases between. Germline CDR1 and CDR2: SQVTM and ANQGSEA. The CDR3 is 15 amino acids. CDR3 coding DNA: TGCAGCGTTGAGGGGCCAGGGTCGGGGACAGATACGCAGTATTTT. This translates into CSVEGPGSGTDTQYF.

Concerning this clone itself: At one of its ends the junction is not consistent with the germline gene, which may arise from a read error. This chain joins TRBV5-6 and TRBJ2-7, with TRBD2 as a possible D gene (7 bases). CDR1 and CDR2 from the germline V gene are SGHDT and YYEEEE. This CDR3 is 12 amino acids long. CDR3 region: CASSLSAGARAF. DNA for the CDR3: TGTGCCAGCAGCTTGTCGGCGGGGGCCAGGGCCTTC.

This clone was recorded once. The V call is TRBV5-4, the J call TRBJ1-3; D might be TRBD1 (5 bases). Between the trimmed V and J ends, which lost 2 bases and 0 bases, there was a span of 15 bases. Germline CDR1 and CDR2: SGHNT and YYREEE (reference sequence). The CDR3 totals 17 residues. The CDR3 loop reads CASSFSGGSISGNTIYF. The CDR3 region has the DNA TGTGCCAGCAGCTTCTCCGGGGGATCCATCTCTGGAAACACCATATATTTT.

CDR3 residues: CASTQNYGYTF. The CDR3 DNA reads as TGTGCCAGCACACAGAACTATGGCTACACCTTC. V usage is TRBV6-5 and J usage is TRBJ1-2; no definite D call. The CDR3 length is 11 residues. Trimming stripped 7 bases from V and 2 bases from J, with 5 bases between. Looked up from germline, CDR1 is MNHEY and CDR2 is SVGAGI.

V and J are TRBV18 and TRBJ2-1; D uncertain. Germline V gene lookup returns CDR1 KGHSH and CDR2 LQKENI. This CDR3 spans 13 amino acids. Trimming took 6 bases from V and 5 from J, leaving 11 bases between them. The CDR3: CASSRGPNNEQFF. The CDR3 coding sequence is TGTGCCAGCTCCCGAGGTCCGAACAATGAGCAGTTCTTC.

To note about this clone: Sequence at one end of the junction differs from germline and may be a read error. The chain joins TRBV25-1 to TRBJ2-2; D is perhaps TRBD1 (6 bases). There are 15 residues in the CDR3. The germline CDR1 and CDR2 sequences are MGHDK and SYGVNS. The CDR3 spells CASSRDMSNIGELFF. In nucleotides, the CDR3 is TGTGCCAGCAGCCGGGACATGTCGAACATCGGGGAGCTGTTTTTT.

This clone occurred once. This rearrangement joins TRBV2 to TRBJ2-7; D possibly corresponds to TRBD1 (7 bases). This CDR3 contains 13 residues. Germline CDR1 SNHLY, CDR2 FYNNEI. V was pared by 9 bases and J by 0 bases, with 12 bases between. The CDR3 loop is CASEEGASYEQYF. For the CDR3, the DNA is TGTGCCAGTGAGGAGGGGGCCTCCTACGAGCAGTACTTC.

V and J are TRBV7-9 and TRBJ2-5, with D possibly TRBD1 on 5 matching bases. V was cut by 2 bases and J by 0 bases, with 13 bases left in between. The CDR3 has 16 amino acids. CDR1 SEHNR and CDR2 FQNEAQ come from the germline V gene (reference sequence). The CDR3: CASSLTAGPNQETQYF. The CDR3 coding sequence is TGTGCCAGCAGCTTAACCGCAGGGCCGAACCAAGAGACCCAGTACTTC.

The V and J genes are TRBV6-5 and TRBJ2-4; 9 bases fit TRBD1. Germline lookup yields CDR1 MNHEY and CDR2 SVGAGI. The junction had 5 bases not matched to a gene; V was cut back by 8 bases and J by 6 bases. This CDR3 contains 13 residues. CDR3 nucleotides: TGTGCCAGCCAAACGACAGGGGGAAACATTCAGTACTTC. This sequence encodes CASQTTGGNIQYF.

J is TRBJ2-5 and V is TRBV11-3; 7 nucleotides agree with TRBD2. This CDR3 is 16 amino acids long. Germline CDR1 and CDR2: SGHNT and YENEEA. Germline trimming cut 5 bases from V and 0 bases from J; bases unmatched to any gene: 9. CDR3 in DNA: TGTGCCAGCAGCCCAAGCACCGGGAGGAACCAAGAGACCCAGTACTTC. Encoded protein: CASSPSTGRNQETQYF.

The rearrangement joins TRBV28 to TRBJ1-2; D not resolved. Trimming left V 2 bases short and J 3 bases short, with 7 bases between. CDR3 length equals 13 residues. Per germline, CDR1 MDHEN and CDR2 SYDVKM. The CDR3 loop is CASSLIPDYGYTF. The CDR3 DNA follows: TGTGCCAGCAGTTTAATCCCCGACTATGGCTACACCTTC.